The text below deals with one TCR beta chain. Its antigen is as yet unknown. The data belong to a study of chemoradiotherapy in HPV16-positive cancers. Whole-study results and caveats: Non-HPV-specific T cells did not expand in tumors during treatment, whereas candidate HPV-specific clones and E7-related motifs did.

Trimming stripped 5 bases from V and 10 bases from J, with 12 bases between. The CDR3 totals 13 residues. The germline V gene has CDR1 MNHNY and CDR2 SVGAGI (reference sequence). TCRdb's copy holds only in-frame clones and misses some; the assay was immunoSEQ multiplex PCR. Seen here are under 20,000 clones, under 85% observed once, and the top ten hold 1.3%. The chain employs TRBV6-6 and TRBJ1-6; a possible D gene is TRBD1 (5 bases). This clonotype was obtained from a human donor with HPV-associated anogenital cancer. The material was obtained from a patient who underwent chemoradiotherapy. The CDR3 here is CASSGGSPSPLHF. DNA for the CDR3: TGTGCCAGCAGTGGGGGGTCCCCCTCACCCCTCCACTTT.